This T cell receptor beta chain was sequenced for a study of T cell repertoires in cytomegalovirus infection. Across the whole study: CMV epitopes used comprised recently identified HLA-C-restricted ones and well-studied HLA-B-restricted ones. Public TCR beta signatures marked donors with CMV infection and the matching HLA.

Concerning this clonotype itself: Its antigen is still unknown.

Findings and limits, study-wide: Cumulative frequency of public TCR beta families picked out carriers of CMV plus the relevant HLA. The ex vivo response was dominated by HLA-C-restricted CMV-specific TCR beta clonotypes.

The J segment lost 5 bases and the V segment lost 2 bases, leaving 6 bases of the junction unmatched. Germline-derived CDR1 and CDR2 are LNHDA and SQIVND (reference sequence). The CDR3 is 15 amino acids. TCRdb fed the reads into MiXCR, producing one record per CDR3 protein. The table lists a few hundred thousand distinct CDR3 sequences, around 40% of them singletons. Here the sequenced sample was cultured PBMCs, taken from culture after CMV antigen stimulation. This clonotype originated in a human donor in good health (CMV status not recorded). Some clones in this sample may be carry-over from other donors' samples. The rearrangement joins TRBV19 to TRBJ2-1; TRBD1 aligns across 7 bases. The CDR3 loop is CASSIIWQGDNEQFF. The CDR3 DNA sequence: TGTGCCAGTAGTATAATTTGGCAGGGGGACAATGAGCAGTTCTTC.